One sample yielded the 9 T cell receptor beta chains listed below, sequenced in a study of regulatory T cells in long-lasting Graves disease. Time point of the sample: newly diagnosed GD, antithyroid drugs for less than 3 months. The TCR library was prepared using RNA isolated from PBMCs. Construction of TCR beta libraries relied on iRepertoire HTBI primers and on Arm-PCR targeting CDR3 regions. Each CDR3 protein is one row after TCRdb ran MiXCR on the multiplex PCR reads. The sample records around 400,000 distinct CDR3 sequences, about 16% being singletons. This specimen was peripheral blood mononuclear cells (PBMCs), taken at new diagnosis, from a patient treated with antithyroid drugs. These receptors originate from a female donor with Graves disease.

To note about this clonotype: This sequence may be a read error, since a much larger clone differs from it by one base. V usage is TRBV27 and J usage is TRBJ1-2; 9 nucleotides line up with TRBD1. V trimming: 5 bases; J trimming: 4 bases; junction bases outside the gene matches: 11. The CDR3 is 16 residues long. Germline V gene lookup returns CDR1 MNHEY and CDR2 SMNVEV (reference sequence). The CDR3 loop is CASSDQAGTGTYGYTF. The CDR3 nucleotides are TGTGCCAGCAGTGATCAAGCCGGGACAGGGACCTATGGCTACACCTTC.

This clonotype was observed a few times. The chain recombines TRBV5-4 with TRBJ1-3, with 10 bases matching TRBD1. The J segment lost 1 base and the V segment lost 4 bases, leaving 8 bases of the junction unmatched. Germline CDR1 is SGHNT and CDR2 is YYREEE (reference sequence). The CDR3 is 17 amino acids. CDR3 nucleotides: TGTGCCAGCAGCCTGATGACAGGGGGCCGATCTGGAAACACCATATATTTT. Its protein product is CASSLMTGGRSGNTIYF.

This clonotype was seen many times. This sequence joins TRBV2 and TRBJ1-1; D call uncertain. This CDR3 has 14 residues. Trimming shortened V by 7 bases and J by 1 base, and 13 bases separated the two germline ends. Germline CDR1 SNHLY, CDR2 FYNNEI. This CDR3 is CASTDDGENTEAFF. CDR3 in DNA: TGTGCCAGCACAGACGACGGAGAGAACACTGAAGCTTTCTTT.

The chain has TRBV10-1 and TRBJ2-7; D possibly corresponds to TRBD2 (7 bases). V shed 11 bases and J shed 5 bases, with 19 bases lying between them. The CDR3 covers 13 residues. CDR1 is WNHNN, CDR2 SYGVQD, per germline (reference sequence). The CDR3 DNA follows: TGCGCCGGGGGGGCGGCGGGAACGGACGAGCAGTACTTC. Its protein is CAGGAAGTDEQYF.

This clonotype has at least ten counts. The chain joins TRBV12-5 to TRBJ2-1; D unresolved. The germline V and J ends were trimmed by 1 base and 7 bases, with 8 bases remaining between them. Germline assignment: CDR1 LGHNT and CDR2 FRNRAP. This CDR3 is built from 13 residues. CDR3 region: CASGLGNWNEQFF. CDR3 in DNA: TGTGCTAGTGGTTTGGGTAATTGGAATGAGCAGTTCTTC.

This clonotype was detected ten times or more. This chain uses TRBV12-3 or TRBV12-4 with TRBJ1-1; D uncertain. Trimming cost V 4 bases and J 0 bases, with 6 bases left between them. The CDR3 sequence is 13 residues long. This CDR3 is CASSWQVNTEAFF. DNA for the CDR3: TGTGCCAGCAGTTGGCAAGTGAACACTGAAGCTTTCTTT.

In its sample, this clonotype was seen many times. This chain connects TRBV2 to TRBJ2-3; 8 nucleotides match TRBD2. There are 12 residues in the CDR3. Germline values: CDR1 SNHLY, CDR2 FYNNEI. The J segment lost 6 bases and the V segment lost 5 bases, leaving 1 base of the junction unmatched. The CDR3 is CASSTGGDTQYF. CDR3 bases: TGTGCCAGCAGTACGGGGGGGGATACGCAGTATTTT.

This clonotype was seen ten or more times. The rearrangement uses TRBV27 and TRBJ1-1; no reliable D call. Germline-derived CDR1 and CDR2 are MNHEY and SMNVEV (reference sequence). CDR3 length: 13 residues. Trimming stripped 5 bases from V and 3 bases from J, with 10 bases between. The CDR3 DNA reads as TGTGCCAGCAGTGCGCGCTGGGACACTGAAGCTTTCTTT. Its translation: CASSARWDTEAFF.

This clonotype came up many times. The chain links TRBV28 to TRBJ1-2, with TRBD1 as a possible D gene (6 bases). The germline V and J ends were trimmed by 3 bases and 8 bases, with 13 bases remaining between them. CDR3 length equals 13 residues. The germline V gene encodes CDR1 MDHEN and CDR2 SYDVKM. The CDR3 sequence: CASSFPQGKGYTF. CDR3 bases: TGTGCCAGCAGTTTCCCTCAGGGGAAAGGCTACACCTTC.